This T cell receptor beta chain was recorded in a study of CD8 T cells in ankylosing spondylitis. Study-level results: A motif of 7 or 8 highly homologous TCR beta variants was seen as apparently characteristic of ankylosing spondylitis blood. In reactive arthritis synovial fluid and blood, some motif variants had been reported before. Within matched ankylosing spondylitis synovial fluid, disease-linked clones were reportedly significantly enriched.

This CDR3 region has 16 residues. Germline V gene lookup returns CDR1 DFQATT and CDR2 SNEGSKA (reference sequence). The germline V and J ends were trimmed by 0 bases and 6 bases, with 19 bases remaining between them. Each TCR beta library was made by quantitative 5'-RACE that incorporated molecular barcodes. One entry per CDR3 protein results from TCRdb running MiXCR on the 5' RACE reads. The repertoire consists of hundreds of thousands of distinct CDR3 sequences, with around 24% occurring once and the leading ten covering 6.6%. This clonotype was counted at least ten times. What it binds is not known.

This sequence originates from a male donor with ankylosing spondylitis or in good health (not recorded which). Sequenced: blood, either unsorted or a sorted T cell fraction (not recorded which). This chain uses TRBV20-1 with TRBJ2-3; perhaps TRBD2 as D (5 bases). CDR3 amino acids: CSAREISAKRVDTQYF. The DNA of the CDR3 is TGCAGTGCTAGAGAAATTAGCGCAAAGCGTGTTGATACGCAGTATTTT.